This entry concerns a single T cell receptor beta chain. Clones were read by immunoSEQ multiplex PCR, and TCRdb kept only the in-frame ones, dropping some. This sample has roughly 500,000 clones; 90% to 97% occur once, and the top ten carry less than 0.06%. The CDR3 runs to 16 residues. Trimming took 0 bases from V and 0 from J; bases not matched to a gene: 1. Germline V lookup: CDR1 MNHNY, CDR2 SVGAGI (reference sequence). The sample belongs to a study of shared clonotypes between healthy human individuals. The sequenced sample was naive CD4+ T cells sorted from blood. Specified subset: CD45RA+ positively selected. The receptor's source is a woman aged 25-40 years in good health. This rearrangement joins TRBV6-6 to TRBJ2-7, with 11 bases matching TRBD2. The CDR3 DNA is TGTGCCAGCAGTTACTCCACTAGCGGGAGCTCCTACGAGCAGTACTTC. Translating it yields CASSYSTSGSSYEQYF.